These T cell receptor beta chains were read from a single sample in a study of cytomegalovirus exposure and HLA in healthy donors. Profiled with immunoSEQ multiplex PCR; TCRdb holds only in-frame clones, not every one. The sample has some 240,000 clones; roughly 87% are singletons. The specimen was PBMCs. These receptors were taken from a woman under 30 in good health and CMV-seropositive. Both conserved end residues are part of each CDR3. The D gene is left open where the match is weak. Size tells how often a clone was seen (once, few, many) or the class of an expanded clone, and some rows leave it out.

D gene,clone size,V gene,J gene,CDR3 DNA,CDR3 protein
TRBD1,.,TRBV2,TRBJ2-6,TGTGCCGCTGGACAGGGGTCCGACTCTGGGGCCAACGTCCTGACTTTC,CAAGQGSDSGANVLTF
TRBD2,.,TRBV7-6,TRBJ2-7,TGTGCCAGCAGCGCGCCGGGACTAGCGGGGTACGAGCAGTACTTC,CASSAPGLAGYEQYF
TRBD1,.,TRBV27,TRBJ1-1,TGTGCCAGCAGAGACAGGGGCAGCACTGAAGCTTTCTTT,CASRDRGSTEAFF
.,.,TRBV5-6,TRBJ2-6,TGTGCCAGCAGCTTGGTTTCTTCCTGGGCCAACGTCCTGACTTTC,CASSLVSSWANVLTF
.,.,TRBV19,TRBJ2-7,TGTGCCAGTAGTATAGATCTGACAGGAATCTACGAGCAGTACTTC,CASSIDLTGIYEQYF
.,.,TRBV7-3,TRBJ2-5,TGTGCCAGCAGCGACACCCCACGGAATCAAGAGACCCAGTACTTC,CASSDTPRNQETQYF
TRBD1,.,TRBV5-8,TRBJ2-1,TGTGCCAGCAGCTTGGCCGGGACAGGGGTCTACAATGAGCAGTTCTTC,CASSLAGTGVYNEQFF
.,.,TRBV30,TRBJ2-7,TGTGCCTGGGACAGCCCCTACGAGCAGTACTTC,CAWDSPYEQYF
.,.,TRBV2,TRBJ1-4,TGTGCCAGCAGTGATACCGGCGAGGGGGAAAGAGAAAAACTGTTTTTT,CASSDTGEGEREKLFF
TRBD2,.,TRBV7-2,TRBJ2-3,TGTGCCAGCAGCTTAGATATAGCGGGAGGGCGCACAGATACGCAGTATTTT,CASSLDIAGGRTDTQYF
.,.,TRBV28,TRBJ2-7,TGTGCCAGCAGTATGCCACAGGGCCACGAGCAGTACTTC,CASSMPQGHEQYF
TRBD1,.,TRBV5-1,TRBJ1-1,TGCGCCAGCAACAAACAGGGGGCTGTAGGGACTGAAGCTTTCTTT,CASNKQGAVGTEAFF
.,.,TRBV5-1,TRBJ1-2,TGCGCCAGCAGCTTGGTGGAGGTGGAGTTTCAGGATGGCTACACCTTC,CASSLVEVEFQDGYTF
.,.,TRBV27,TRBJ1-5,TGTGCCAGCAGTTCCTATAGCAATCAGCCCCAGCATTTT,CASSSYSNQPQHF
TRBD1,.,TRBV6-1,TRBJ2-7,TGTGCCAGCAGTTGGGACAGAATTCTGATCGAGCAGTACTTC,CASSWDRILIEQYF
TRBD2,.,TRBV7-2,TRBJ2-5,TGTGCCAGCAGCTTAGGGCTAGCGGGAGTTGGGGAGACCCAGTACTTC,CASSLGLAGVGETQYF
.,once,TRBV28,TRBJ2-7,TGTGCCAGCAGTTTATATTCATCGGTACACGGAGAATACGAGCAGTACTTC,CASSLYSSVHGEYEQYF
TRBD1,.,TRBV7-6,TRBJ2-1,TGTGCCAGCAGCTTAGCGGTCACAGGGGGCTTCTACAATGAGCAGTTCTTC,CASSLAVTGGFYNEQFF
TRBD1,.,TRBV9,TRBJ1-1,TGTGCCAGCAGCGCGACAGGGAAGATGTTAGACACTGAAGCTTTCTTT,CASSATGKMLDTEAFF
TRBD2,.,TRBV5-6,TRBJ2-7,TGTGCCAGCAGCATAGCGGGTAACTCCTACGAGCAGTACTTC,CASSIAGNSYEQYF
.,.,TRBV14,TRBJ2-3,TGTGCCAGCAGCCAAGATCCCATCCGCACAGATACGCAGTATTTT,CASSQDPIRTDTQYF
.,.,TRBV13,TRBJ2-7,TGTGCCAGCAGCTTACCGGAGGCTACCTACGAGCAGTACTTC,CASSLPEATYEQYF
.,once,TRBV28,TRBJ1-4,TGTGCGTCAGGGGCAGCTAATGAAAAACTGTTTTTT,CASGAANEKLFF